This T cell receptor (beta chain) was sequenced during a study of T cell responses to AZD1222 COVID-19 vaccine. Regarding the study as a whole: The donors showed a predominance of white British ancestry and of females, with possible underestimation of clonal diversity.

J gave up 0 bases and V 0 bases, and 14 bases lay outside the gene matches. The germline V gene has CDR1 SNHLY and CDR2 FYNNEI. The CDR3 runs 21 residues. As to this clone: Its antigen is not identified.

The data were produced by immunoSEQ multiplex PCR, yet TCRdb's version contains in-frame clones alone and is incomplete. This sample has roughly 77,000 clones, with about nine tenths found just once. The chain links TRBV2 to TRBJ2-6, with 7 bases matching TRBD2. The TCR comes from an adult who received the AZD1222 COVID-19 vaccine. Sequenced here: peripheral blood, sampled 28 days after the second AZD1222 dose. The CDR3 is CASSEAGDYLFQFSGANVLTF. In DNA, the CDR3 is TGTGCCAGCAGTGAAGCGGGGGACTACCTCTTTCAATTCTCTGGGGCCAACGTCCTGACTTTC.